This TCR beta chain originates from a study of CD8+CD57+ T cells in acquired aplastic anemia. Study-level points and caveats: Researchers reported that CD8+ Simpson's diversity was not significantly different in patients versus controls.

All sequencing subjects had displayed CD8+CD57+ cell expansion on flow cytometry. Patients uniformly had severe acquired aplastic anemia. For CDR3 and TCR beta VDJ profiling, genomic DNA was the template used. TCRdb reanalysed the reads using MiXCR and keeps one entry per CDR3 protein. The table has about 180,000 distinct CDR3 sequences, under 50% seen once. With respect to this clonotype: Its antigen is not known.

Germline V CDR1 and CDR2: SNHLY, FYNNEI. The CDR3 loop spans 12 amino acids. The rearrangement joins TRBV2 to TRBJ2-3, with D perhaps matching TRBD2 (5 bases). The sequence came from a human donor with aplastic anemia. Sample: sorted CD4+, CD8+, or CD8+CD57+ T cells (not recorded which) from PBMCs. The CDR3 DNA sequence: TGTGCTAGAGCGTCGGGGACAGATACGCAGTATTTT. Its translation: CARASGTDTQYF.